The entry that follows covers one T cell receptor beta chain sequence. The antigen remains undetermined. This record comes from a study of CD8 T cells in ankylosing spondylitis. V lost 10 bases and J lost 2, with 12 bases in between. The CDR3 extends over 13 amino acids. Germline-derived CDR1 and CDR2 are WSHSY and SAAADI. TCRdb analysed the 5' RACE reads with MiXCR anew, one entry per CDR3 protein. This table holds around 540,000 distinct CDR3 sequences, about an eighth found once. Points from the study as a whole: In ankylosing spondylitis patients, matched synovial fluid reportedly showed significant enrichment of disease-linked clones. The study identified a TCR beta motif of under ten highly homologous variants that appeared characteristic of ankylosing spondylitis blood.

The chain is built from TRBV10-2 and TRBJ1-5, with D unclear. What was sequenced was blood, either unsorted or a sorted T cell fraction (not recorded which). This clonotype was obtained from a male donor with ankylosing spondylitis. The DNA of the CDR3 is TGCGCCACCTACAAGGGAGGCAATCAGCCCCAGCATTTT. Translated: CATYKGGNQPQHF.